This passage covers 24 T cell receptor beta chains from one sample sequenced in a study of CXCR3-negative and CXCR3-positive naive CD8 T cells. Through 5' RACE with UMI labels, the TRB cDNA libraries were prepared. TCRdb re-called the 5' RACE reads and gives one entry per CDR3 protein, without DNA. This sample's table has tens of thousands of distinct CDR3 sequences. Study observations and caveats: Compared with CXCR3-negative naive cells, CXCR3-positive naive cells showed more hydrophobic TRB CDR3s.

Antigens of these TCRs are unknown. The sample consisted of naive CXCR3+ CD8+ T cells from blood. As to subset: CD45RO-CCR7+CD27+CD95- naive CD8+ T cells expressing CXCR3 (TNR3+). The receptors shown here come from a human donor in good health. Some clones in this sample may be carry-over from other donors' samples.

The chain employs TRBV10-3 and TRBJ1-2. The CDR3 consists of 13 residues. Germline lookup yields CDR1 ENHRY and CDR2 SYGVKD. The CDR3 here is CAISERTDYGYTF.

The V and J genes are TRBV11-2 and TRBJ2-7. This CDR3 is built from 15 residues. Germline V lookup: CDR1 SGHAT, CDR2 FQNNGV. The CDR3 sequence: CASSVRSENSYEQYF.

V is TRBV25-1 and J is TRBJ1-6. The germline gives CDR1 MGHDK, CDR2 SYGVNS. This CDR3 is built from 18 residues. The chain's CDR3 is CASSEYGHTSSYDSPLHF.

The rearrangement joins TRBV7-7 to TRBJ2-6; lacking DNA, the TRBD1 call made by TCRdb goes unchecked. The CDR3 runs 15 residues. The germline gives CDR1 SSHAT, CDR2 FNYEAQ (reference sequence). CDR3 loop: CASAPSPSGANVLTF.

The V call is TRBV7-2, the J call TRBJ1-1. The CDR3 is 13 amino acids. Per the germline V gene, CDR1 is SGHTA and CDR2 is FQGNSA. CDR3 residues: CASSLLLGTEAFF. Together with reference TRBV7-2 and TRBJ1-1, the CDR3 gives the full variable domain: GAGVSQSPSNKVTEKGKDVELRCDPISGHTALYWYRQSLGQGLEFLIYFQGNSAPDKSGLPSDRFSAERTGGSVSTLTIQRTQQEDSAVYLCASSLLLGTEAFFGQGTRLTVV.

The rearrangement joins TRBV28 to TRBJ2-1; with no DNA, the TCRdb D assignment of TRBD1 cannot be verified. This CDR3 region has 15 residues. CDR1 and CDR2 from the germline V gene are MDHEN and SYDVKM. CDR3 amino acids: CASSLRNRAYNEQFF.

The rearrangement joins TRBV27 to TRBJ2-6; lacking DNA, the TRBD1 call made by TCRdb goes unchecked. This CDR3 has 14 residues. Germline assignment: CDR1 MNHEY and CDR2 SMNVEV (reference sequence). CDR3: CASSAPRDRNVLTF. Complete variable domain (other parts from reference TRBV27 and TRBJ2-6): EAQVTQNPRYLITVTGKKLTVTCSQNMNHEYMSWYRQDPGLGLRQIYYSMNVEVTDKGDVPEGYKVSRKEKRNFPLILESPSPNQTSLYFCASSAPRDRNVLTFGAGSRLTVL.

V is TRBV2 and J is TRBJ2-1; the D gene TCRdb calls, TRBD2, cannot be checked with no DNA. This CDR3 region has 15 residues. Germline V gives CDR1 SNHLY, CDR2 FYNNEI. CDR3: CASSRLAGGINEQFF.

The J gene is TRBJ2-3, the V gene TRBV28; TCRdb outputs TRBD1, but without DNA this stays unchecked. The CDR3 runs 15 residues. CDR1 and CDR2 from the germline V gene are MDHEN and SYDVKM. This CDR3 reads CASSLHTAGAYTQYF.

The J gene is TRBJ2-7, the V gene TRBV2; no DNA is available, so the TRBD1 call from TCRdb remains unchecked. Germline-derived CDR1 and CDR2 are SNHLY and FYNNEI. This CDR3 is 14 amino acids long. The chain's CDR3 is CASSEGGQNYEQYF.

The V call is TRBV13, the J call TRBJ2-2; TCRdb reports TRBD1, a call that lacks DNA to check it against. CDR1 and CDR2 from the germline V gene are PRHDT and FYEKMQ (reference sequence). The CDR3 is made up of 15 amino acids. The CDR3 sequence: CASSPAGQYTGELFF.

The chain recombines TRBV25-1 with TRBJ2-1; the TCRdb D gene call, TRBD2, has no DNA to confirm it. CDR1 and CDR2 (germline): MGHDK, SYGVNS. CDR3 size: 15 residues. The CDR3 loop reads CASSEFERGGNEQFF.

Here the CDR3 reads CASSHTQASSYEQYF. This chain uses TRBV4-3 with TRBJ2-7. The CDR3 has 15 amino acids. Per the germline V gene, CDR1 is LGHNA and CDR2 is YSLEER.

The chain is built from TRBV4-1 and TRBJ2-1; TCRdb's D gene call, TRBD2, goes unchecked for lack of DNA. Germline values: CDR1 MGHRA, CDR2 YSYEKL. This CDR3 region has 17 residues. The CDR3: CASSQDPLPSGYNEQFF.

V and J are TRBV5-1 and TRBJ2-7; without DNA, the TCRdb call of TRBD1 cannot be checked. The CDR3 is made up of 15 amino acids. Germline V gene data show CDR1 as SGHRS and CDR2 as YFSETQ. CDR3 protein: CASSPDSITSYEQYF.

This chain joins TRBV29-1 and TRBJ2-3; TCRdb outputs TRBD1, but without DNA this stays unchecked. Germline lookup yields CDR1 SQVTM and CDR2 ANQGSEA. This CDR3 has 15 amino acids. The CDR3 sequence: CSVGGRGQATDTQYF.

Here the CDR3 reads CASTPVAAGDTDTQYF. The gene calls are TRBV28 and TRBJ2-3; with no DNA, the TCRdb D assignment of TRBD2 cannot be verified. Germline values: CDR1 MDHEN, CDR2 SYDVKM. CDR3 length: 16 residues.

The CDR3: CASSIGQGGTYEQYF. The chain employs TRBV4-1 and TRBJ2-7; TCRdb reports TRBD1, a call that lacks DNA to check it against. This CDR3 contains 15 residues. Germline V lookup: CDR1 MGHRA, CDR2 YSYEKL.

The chain has TRBV28 and TRBJ2-1. CDR1 is MDHEN, CDR2 SYDVKM, per germline. This CDR3 region has 18 residues. The CDR3 region is CASSLRQPIWLSFNEQFF.

This sequence joins TRBV7-8 and TRBJ2-1. The germline V gene has CDR1 SGHVS and CDR2 FQNEAQ. This CDR3 is 14 amino acids long. The CDR3 protein is CASSLADSYNEQFF.

The CDR3 spells CASSQGLAGGHNEQFF. V and J are TRBV5-1 and TRBJ2-1; checking the TCRdb D call of TRBD2 is not possible without DNA. Germline assignment: CDR1 SGHRS and CDR2 YFSETQ. The CDR3 totals 16 residues.

The chain carries TRBV27 and TRBJ1-1; the D call of TRBD1 rests on TCRdb alone, since no DNA is present to check it. The germline V gene encodes CDR1 MNHEY and CDR2 SMNVEV (reference sequence). The CDR3 spans 13 residues. This CDR3 reads CASSLGQYTEAFF.

The V call is TRBV9, the J call TRBJ2-1; TCRdb selects TRBD2, and the lack of DNA leaves this call unchecked. From germline, CDR1 is SGDLS and CDR2 YYNGEE. The CDR3 runs 14 residues. The CDR3: CASSVTADANEQFF. Full variable domain (rest looked up from reference TRBV9 and TRBJ2-1): DSGVTQTPKHLITATGQRVTLRCSPRSGDLSVYWYQQSLDQGLQFLIQYYNGEERAKGNILERFSAQQFPDLHSELNLSSLELGDSALYFCASSVTADANEQFFGPGTRLTVL.

The genes are TRBV4-3 and TRBJ2-7; checking the TCRdb D call of TRBD2 is not possible without DNA. This CDR3 is built from 15 residues. The germline gives CDR1 LGHNA, CDR2 YSLEER. CDR3 protein: CGSSQGRGLRDEQYF.